The 8 T cell receptor beta chains presented below share a single source sample, sequenced in a study of T cell changes during pregnancy in multiple sclerosis. Clones were read by immunoSEQ multiplex PCR, and TCRdb kept only the in-frame ones, dropping some. This table holds around 21,000 clones, around 85% found once. The sequencing here drew on CD8+ T cells from peripheral blood mononuclear cells, taken after pregnancy. The origin of the receptors is a female donor in good health, enrolled as a control in a pregnancy study.

The rearrangement uses TRBV6-1 and TRBJ1-5; the match to TRBD1 covers 7 bases. CDR3 length: 14 amino acids. The V segment lost 3 bases and the J segment 4 bases; nucleotides outside the gene matches: 3. CDR1 MNHNS and CDR2 SASEGT come from the germline V gene. CDR3 in amino acids: CASSDGTENQPQHF. CDR3 DNA: TGTGCCAGCAGTGATGGGACAGAGAATCAGCCCCAGCATTTT.

This clone was seen a single time. The chain couples TRBV5-1 to TRBJ1-2; 10 bases fit TRBD1. The CDR3 totals 16 residues. Germline V gene data show CDR1 as SGHRS and CDR2 as YFSETQ. The V segment lost 4 bases and the J segment 2 bases; nucleotides outside the gene matches: 8. The DNA for the CDR3 is TGCGCCAGCAGCGGAGCCGGGACAGGGGTAAACTATGGCTACACCTTC. This sequence encodes CASSGAGTGVNYGYTF.

The chain joins TRBV27 to TRBJ2-7, with D unresolved. CDR3 length equals 15 residues. V lost 6 bases to trimming and J lost 0 bases, with 15 bases between them. Germline assignment: CDR1 MNHEY and CDR2 SMNVEV (reference sequence). CDR3 bases: TGTGCCAGCAGCAAAGACGCTACGGGCTCCTACGAGCAGTACTTC. This translates into CASSKDATGSYEQYF.

CDR3 sequence reads: CSVEDGGGGTF. The CDR3, as DNA: TGCAGCGTTGAAGATGGGGGGGGAGGCACCTTC. The V and J genes are TRBV29-1 and TRBJ1-2, with TRBD1 as a possible D gene (5 bases). CDR3 length: 11 amino acids. CDR1 and CDR2 from the germline V gene are SQVTM and ANQGSEA. Trimming took off 0 bases at V and 13 bases at J, with 12 bases between the two ends.

V gene TRBV4-1 combines with J gene TRBJ1-5; possible D gene TRBD1, 6 bases. Germline loops: CDR1 MGHRA, CDR2 YSYEKL. CDR3 size: 14 residues. Deletions cut 1 base from V and 9 bases from J, with 13 bases between. In DNA, the CDR3 is TGCGCCAGCAGCCAAGGGGGGCACGAGCCGCCCCAGCATTTT. It is translated as CASSQGGHEPPQHF.

This chain connects TRBV27 to TRBJ2-7, with D possibly TRBD1 on 6 matching bases. CDR1 is MNHEY, CDR2 SMNVEV, per germline (reference sequence). V gave up 6 bases and J gave up 3 bases, with 12 bases separating them. This CDR3 region has 13 residues. CDR3 sequence: CASSGTRYYEQYF. For the CDR3, the DNA is TGTGCCAGCAGCGGGACAAGATACTACGAGCAGTACTTC.

The V and J genes are TRBV27 and TRBJ1-2; maybe TRBD1 (5 bases). This CDR3 region has 15 residues. Germline CDR1 reads MNHEY; CDR2 reads SMNVEV (reference sequence). The germline V and J ends were trimmed by 5 bases and 6 bases, with 19 bases remaining between them. CDR3 coding DNA: TGTGCCAGCAGTCCCAATGGGGGAGGCCCGAATGGCTACACCTTC. It yields the protein CASSPNGGGPNGYTF.

The V call is TRBV6-6, the J call TRBJ2-7, with TRBD1 identical over 8 bases. This CDR3 is built from 14 residues. V shed 6 bases, J shed 5 bases, and the junction held 9 bases outside the gene matches. Germline V lookup: CDR1 MNHNY, CDR2 SVGAGI (reference sequence). This chain's CDR3 is CASSRRDRPDEQYF. The CDR3 DNA sequence: TGTGCCAGCAGCCGCAGGGACAGGCCTGACGAGCAGTACTTC.